This TCR beta chain was documented in a study of cytomegalovirus exposure and HLA in healthy donors. Study summary: Falling in the Caucasian-associated ancestry cluster were about 83% of approximately 400 genotyped donors.

60 Vbeta and 13 Jbeta primers were used in PCR. Sequenced by immunoSEQ multiplex PCR; TCRdb stores in-frame clones only, minus some. Of nearly 65,000 clones detected, 73% appear once; the ten largest clones hold 5.4%. A note on this clone: Its matching antigen is unknown.

Germline V gene data show CDR1 as SGHNT and CDR2 as YYREEE (reference sequence). Trimming took 0 bases from V and 5 from J; bases not matched to a gene: 6. CDR3 length equals 15 residues. Broader study findings: A missense DCLRE1C variant was associated with V- and J-gene trimming of TCR beta chains in a later analysis, and an independent cohort replicated the association.

The chain links TRBV5-4 to TRBJ2-5; 8 bases align to TRBD2. The origin of this receptor is a man aged 50 or older in good health and CMV-seronegative. Specimen: PBMCs. The DNA for the CDR3 is TGTGCCAGCAGCTTGGGGTCGGGGGGGCTTGAGACCCAGTACTTC. Its protein product is CASSLGSGGLETQYF.